This entry lists 26 T cell receptor beta chains sequenced from one sample in a study of blood T cell repertoires in COVID-19 (dated by TCRdb to between 2020 and 2021). Receptors were amplified or captured by the immunoSEQ multiplex PCR assay. TCRdb provides this immuneACCESS table in a form limited to in-frame rearrangements. Some clones are lacking; in checked studies, under half of them reflect an unresolved V gene, and why the rest are absent is not known. This sample gives almost 50,000 clones in total; less than 80% of them show up just once. The ten top clones hold roughly 25% of the sample. The sample comprised peripheral blood. These TCRs come from a man aged 70 or older with acute or convalescent COVID-19.

The genes are TRBV10-3 and TRBJ2-7; D is possibly TRBD2 (6 bases). The germline V gene has CDR1 ENHRY and CDR2 SYGVKD. Trimming took 2 bases from V and 1 from J, leaving 18 bases between them. CDR3 size: 17 residues. The CDR3 DNA is TGTGCCATCAGTGAGGATGTTGCGGGACTGGGATCCTACGAGCAGTACTTC. Translated, it gives CAISEDVAGLGSYEQYF.

This clone was observed a single time. This chain joins TRBV19 and TRBJ2-1; D remains ambiguous. Between the trimmed V and J ends, which lost 5 bases and 5 bases, there was a span of 16 bases. Germline loops: CDR1 LNHDA, CDR2 SQIVND (reference sequence). There are 15 residues in the CDR3. In DNA, the CDR3 is TGTGCCAGTAGTCCTTTTGGGCCCTATGACAATGAGCAGTTCTTC. Amino acids: CASSPFGPYDNEQFF.

This clone was seen once. The rearrangement uses TRBV29-1 and TRBJ2-3, with 7 bases that match TRBD2. J gave up 3 bases and V 6 bases, and 12 bases lay outside the gene matches. This CDR3 region has 15 residues. Germline V gene sequence: CDR1 SQVTM, CDR2 ANQGSEA. Here the CDR3 reads CSVEGGPGHTDTQYF. Here the CDR3 DNA reads TGCAGCGTAGAGGGAGGGCCTGGTCATACAGATACGCAGTATTTT.

DNA for the CDR3: TGTGCCAGCAGCTTAGCCTACGGGGCTAGCGGGAGTGGGGCCGGGGAGCTGTTTTTT. It is translated as CASSLAYGASGSGAGELFF. The V gene is TRBV7-3, the J gene TRBJ2-2; 10 nucleotides align to TRBD2. Germline CDR1 and CDR2: SGHTA and FQGTGA. The length of the CDR3 is 19 residues. V trimming: 2 bases; J trimming: 6 bases; junction bases outside the gene matches: 15. Variable domain in full (rest from reference TRBV7-3 and TRBJ2-2): GAGVSQTPSNKVTEKGKYVELRCDPISGHTALYWYRQSLGQGPEFLIYFQGTGAADDSGLPNDRFFAVRPEGSVSTLKIQRTERGDSAVYLCASSLAYGASGSGAGELFFGEGSRLTVL.

The chain combines TRBV12-3 or TRBV12-4 with TRBJ1-2; tentative D call: TRBD1 (6 bases). V lost 6 bases and J lost 2, with 10 bases in between. This CDR3 has 13 residues. In nucleotides, the CDR3 is TGTGCCAGCAGGCCCACAGGGAACTATGGCTACACCTTC. Encoded protein: CASRPTGNYGYTF.

The genes are TRBV11-3 and TRBJ2-7; 12 bases map to TRBD2. This CDR3 is built from 18 residues. The junction had 6 bases not matched to a gene; V was cut back by 0 bases and J by 0 bases. Germline-derived CDR1 and CDR2 are SGHNT and YENEEA. The CDR3 DNA reads TGTGCCAGCAGCTTAGAAGCTAGCGGGAGGGTAACCTCCTACGAGCAGTACTTC. Translated: CASSLEASGRVTSYEQYF.

The chain employs TRBV7-9 and TRBJ1-2; D call uncertain. Germline-derived CDR1 and CDR2 are SEHNR and FQNEAQ (reference sequence). V lost 1 base and J 2 bases, leaving 5 bases between the germline ends. The CDR3 runs to 13 residues. DNA of the CDR3: TGTGCCAGCAGCTTAGACGGGAACTATGGCTACACCTTC. Translation gives CASSLDGNYGYTF.

The chain joins TRBV28 to TRBJ1-4; 8 nucleotides agree with TRBD1. Germline CDR1 MDHEN, CDR2 SYDVKM. Trimming removed 6 bases from V and 7 bases from J; junction bases left unmatched: 7. The CDR3 sequence is 14 residues long. The CDR3: CASSYTGTGEKLFF. CDR3 nucleotides: TGTGCCAGCAGCTATACCGGGACAGGTGAAAAACTGTTTTTT.

This sequence joins TRBV19 and TRBJ2-5; TRBD2 aligns across 9 bases. Germline CDR1 is LNHDA and CDR2 is SQIVND (reference sequence). The CDR3 totals 15 residues. With 5 bases clipped from V and 1 base from J, the junction kept 5 bases outside the gene matches. The CDR3 region has the DNA TGTGCCAGTAGTTTCCTGACTAGCGGCCAAGAGACCCAGTACTTC. Translating gives CASSFLTSGQETQYF.

This chain connects TRBV30 to TRBJ2-4; D might be TRBD2 (5 bases). The V and J ends lost 4 bases and 0 bases respectively, with 16 bases between them. This CDR3 is built from 16 residues. Germline V gene lookup returns CDR1 GTSNPN and CDR2 SVGIG (reference sequence). The CDR3 spells CAWTQPQRLAKNIQYF. In DNA, the CDR3 is TGTGCCTGGACCCAGCCCCAGCGGCTAGCCAAAAACATTCAGTACTTC.

V usage is TRBV28 and J usage is TRBJ2-5; D perhaps matches TRBD1 (6 bases). This CDR3 contains 14 residues. The V gene's germline CDR1 is MDHEN and CDR2 SYDVKM. Trimming removed 2 bases from V and 9 bases from J, with 16 bases in between. CDR3 in amino acids: CASSLNAGTSPQYF. The CDR3, as DNA: TGTGCCAGCAGTTTAAACGCCGGGACATCACCCCAGTACTTC.

The gene calls are TRBV28 and TRBJ2-7; D perhaps matches TRBD2 (5 bases). Trimming cost V 2 bases and J 4 bases, with 6 bases left between them. From germline, CDR1 is MDHEN and CDR2 SYDVKM. The CDR3 has 12 residues. CDR3 sequence (DNA): TGTGCCAGCAGTTTAGAGGGTTACGAGCAGTACTTC. Translating gives CASSLEGYEQYF.

The CDR3 region is CASSLDSSSTDTQYF. CDR3 coding DNA: TGTGCCAGCAGTCTAGACAGCTCTAGCACAGATACGCAGTATTTT. The rearrangement joins TRBV6-2 or TRBV6-3 to TRBJ2-3; tentative D call: TRBD1 (5 bases). The CDR3 length is 15 residues. Trimming pared 5 bases from V and 0 bases from J, leaving 12 bases between. Germline CDR1 is MNHEY and CDR2 is SVGEGT.

This clone has more than one count but fewer than ten. The J gene is TRBJ2-4, the V gene TRBV29-1; D is undetermined. CDR1 and CDR2 from the germline V gene are SQVTM and ANQGSEA. V lost 4 bases to trimming and J lost 10 bases, with 17 bases between them. The CDR3 totals 13 residues. Here the CDR3 reads CSVVGQSSVIQYF. The CDR3 DNA reads as TGCAGCGTTGTTGGGCAGAGCTCTGTAATTCAGTACTTC. The full variable domain, completed using reference TRBV29-1 and TRBJ2-4, is SAVISQKPSRDICQRGTSLTIQCQVDSQVTMMFWYRQQPGQSLTLIATANQGSEATYESGFVIDKFPISRPNLTFSTLTVSNMSPEDSSIYLCSVVGQSSVIQYFGAGTRLSVL.

Written as DNA, the CDR3 is TGCAGCGTTGATCCAAGCGACGAGATCACAGATACGCAGTATTTT. It specifies CSVDPSDEITDTQYF. The chain joins TRBV29-1 to TRBJ2-3; no clear D. Trimming shortened V by 3 bases and J by 2 bases, and 15 bases separated the two germline ends. Looked up from germline, CDR1 is SQVTM and CDR2 is ANQGSEA. This CDR3 contains 15 residues.

On this clone itself: At one end the junction does not follow the germline gene, possibly because of a read error. This chain uses TRBV28 with TRBJ1-5; 7 bases line up with TRBD1. This CDR3 is 17 amino acids long. In germline, CDR1 is MDHEN, CDR2 SYDVKM. The CDR3 sequence: CASSFDPGTVINPPQHF. The CDR3 DNA reads as TGTGCCAGCAGTTTCGACCCCGGGACAGTTATCAATCCGCCCCAGCATTTT.

The CDR3 protein is CAISDTPGQGNTEAFF. The CDR3 DNA reads as TGTGCCATCAGTGACACCCCGGGACAAGGGAACACTGAAGCTTTCTTT. The J gene is TRBJ1-1, the V gene TRBV10-3; perhaps TRBD1 as D (6 bases). The CDR3 sequence is 16 residues long. The V gene's germline CDR1 is ENHRY and CDR2 SYGVKD. The V gene lost 3 bases and the J gene lost 1 base, with 15 bases spanning the gap.

The V call is TRBV6-5, the J call TRBJ1-6; D is undetermined. CDR3 length: 16 amino acids. The germline CDR1 and CDR2 sequences are MNHEY and SVGAGI. Deletions cut 0 bases from V and 9 bases from J, with 15 bases between. The CDR3 protein is CASSYSLSATGSPLHF. The CDR3 region has the DNA TGTGCCAGCAGTTACTCCCTCTCTGCCACGGGTTCACCCCTCCACTTT.

This rearrangement joins TRBV11-2 to TRBJ2-2; D gene unclear. The CDR3 loop spans 12 amino acids. Per germline, CDR1 SGHAT and CDR2 FQNNGV. V lost 5 bases and J 1 base, leaving 2 bases between the germline ends. CDR3 DNA: TGTGCCAGCAGCCGGAACACCGGGGAGCTGTTTTTT. It yields the protein CASSRNTGELFF.

This clone was counted between two and nine times. CDR3 coding DNA: TGTGCCAGCAGCCAAAACGGCCCAGGGGGTTTCTCCTACGAGCAGTACTTC. The encoded protein is CASSQNGPGGFSYEQYF. The V call is TRBV7-9, the J call TRBJ2-7; 7 nucleotides agree with TRBD1. V was pared by 5 bases and J by 0 bases, with 13 bases of the junction left unmatched. Germline V gene sequence: CDR1 SEHNR, CDR2 FQNEAQ (reference sequence). The CDR3 sequence is 17 residues long.

This clone was observed a single time. The V call is TRBV2, the J call TRBJ1-5; D may be TRBD1 (6 bases). Germline loops: CDR1 SNHLY, CDR2 FYNNEI. The length of the CDR3 is 15 residues. V was trimmed by 6 bases and J by 1 base, leaving 13 bases between them. CDR3 sequence (DNA): TGTGCCAGCAGGCGGGGGCTAAGGAGCAATCAGCCCCAGCATTTT. Its translation is CASRRGLRSNQPQHF.

The chain has TRBV18 and TRBJ2-7; possibly TRBD1 for D (7 bases). This CDR3 region has 14 residues. Trimming left V 3 bases short and J 3 bases short, with 12 bases between. From germline, CDR1 is KGHSH and CDR2 LQKENI. CDR3 amino acids: CASSPAGQSYEQYF. As DNA, the CDR3 is TGTGCCAGCTCACCGGCGGGACAGAGCTACGAGCAGTACTTC.

The chain links TRBV5-4 to TRBJ1-6; TRBD1 is a possible D gene (5 bases). Trimming removed 0 bases from V and 10 bases from J, with 14 bases in between. The CDR3 is 15 residues long. Germline V CDR1 and CDR2: SGHNT, YYREEE (reference sequence). The CDR3 here is CASSLETSGQSPLHF. The CDR3 DNA sequence: TGTGCCAGCAGCTTGGAAACCTCAGGGCAATCACCCCTCCACTTT. Together with reference TRBV5-4 and TRBJ1-6, the CDR3 gives the full variable domain: ETGVTQSPTHLIKTRGQQVTLRCSSQSGHNTVSWYQQALGQGPQFIFQYYREEENGRGNFPPRFSGLQFPNYSSELNVNALELDDSALYLCASSLETSGQSPLHFGNGTRLTVT.

The V gene is TRBV4-1, the J gene TRBJ2-7, with 7 bases matching TRBD1. J was trimmed by 3 bases and V by 4 bases; bases with no gene match: 9. In germline, CDR1 is MGHRA, CDR2 YSYEKL. This CDR3 has 15 residues. CDR3 region: CASSRPGQNFYEQYF. DNA of the CDR3: TGCGCCAGCAGCCGCCCGGGACAGAATTTCTACGAGCAGTACTTC.

The chain recombines TRBV11-3 with TRBJ2-1, with D tentatively TRBD2 (6 bases). With 5 bases removed from V and 9 bases from J, the gap between germline ends came to 20 bases. Germline V gives CDR1 SGHNT, CDR2 YENEEA. CDR3 length: 15 amino acids. The CDR3 region has the DNA TGTGCCAGCAGCCTACTCTTGTGGCGGGAAGGTGAGCAGTTCTTC. Its translation: CASSLLLWREGEQFF.

V and J are TRBV23-1 and TRBJ1-1, with D tentatively TRBD1 (6 bases). TRBV23-1 is an ORF; its function is uncertain. The CDR3 has 14 residues. V was trimmed by 8 bases and J by 0 bases, leaving 13 bases between them. CDR3 sequence: CASVGRGLNTEAFF. For the CDR3, the DNA is TGCGCCAGCGTTGGGCGGGGGCTGAACACTGAAGCTTTCTTT.